A selection of T cell receptor beta chains follows, all from one sample in a study of early T cells in non-severe SARS-CoV-2 infection. Each CDR3 protein is one row after TCRdb ran MiXCR on the 5' RACE reads. The sample holds fewer than 100,000 distinct CDR3 sequences; over 9.5% are singletons and the top ten take roughly 3.1%. Sequencing input: whole blood. The receptor source for this set is an adult who was a healthcare worker with PCR-confirmed SARS-CoV-2 infection or an uninfected control (not recorded which). The CDR3 runs from the conserved cysteine through the conserved F or W. A D gene is named only where the DNA matches it firmly. Clone size, where shown, is once, few, many, or a class for clones that have expanded.

few	TRBV29-1	TRBJ2-3	TRBD1	CSVNRGTDTQYF	TGCAGCGTTAACAGGGGGACAGATACGCAGTATTTT
few	TRBV7-6	TRBJ2-3	NA	CASSLVGGQGSDTQYF	TGTGCCAGCAGCTTAGTTGGAGGGCAGGGCTCAGATACGCAGTATTTT
few	TRBV27	TRBJ1-5	NA	CAVAVGLIVDGLQPQHF	TGTGCCGTGGCGGTGGGTTTGATAGTGGACGGTCTCCAGCCCCAGCATTTT
NA	TRBV6-1	TRBJ1-2	TRBD1	CASSEPQGERRGGYTF	TGTGCCAGCAGTGAGCCACAGGGGGAGCGCCGGGGTGGCTACACCTTC
NA	TRBV5-5	TRBJ1-4	TRBD1	CASSPSQGGRRQPPGEKLFF	TGTGCCAGCAGCCCCTCCCAGGGGGGACGCCGTCAACCCCCGGGTGAAAAACTGTTTTTT
NA	TRBV3-1	TRBJ2-2	TRBD2	CASRKASGVAGELFF	TGTGCCAGTCGAAAGGCTAGCGGGGTCGCCGGGGAGCTGTTTTTT
few	TRBV10-1	TRBJ2-1	TRBD2	CAEGLAGPNEQFF	TGCGCCGAGGGACTAGCGGGCCCCAATGAGCAGTTCTTC
many	TRBV28	TRBJ1-1	TRBD1	CASSLTTGGITEAFF	TGTGCCAGCAGTTTAACGACAGGGGGGATTACTGAAGCTTTCTTT
few	TRBV2	TRBJ2-7	NA	CASSGDTETYEQYF	TGTGCCAGCAGCGGGGACACCGAAACCTACGAGCAGTACTTC
NA	TRBV21-1	TRBJ2-7	NA	CASIDPPYEQYF	TGTGCCAGCATCGACCCCCCCTACGAGCAGTACTTC
many	TRBV9	TRBJ2-7	NA	CASSVDPTHSYEQYF	TGTGCCAGCAGCGTTGATCCGACGCACTCCTACGAGCAGTACTTC
many	TRBV18	TRBJ2-5	NA	CASSPRDTSQETQYF	TGTGCCAGCTCACCTCGGGACACGTCACAAGAGACCCAGTACTTC
many	TRBV29-1	TRBJ1-5	NA	CSVGGANQPQHF	TGCAGCGTTGGGGGGGCAAACCAGCCCCAGCATTTT
many	TRBV6-2/TRBV6-3	TRBJ2-5	TRBD2	CASSYGTSGSTRTQYF	TGTGCCAGCAGTTACGGGACTAGCGGTTCCACTCGGACCCAGTACTTC
many	TRBV11-3	TRBJ2-1	TRBD2	CASSQGASGRLNEQFF	TGTGCCAGCAGCCAGGGGGCTAGCGGGAGGCTCAATGAGCAGTTCTTC
NA	TRBV7-8	TRBJ1-6	NA	CASSLGRSYNSPLHF	TGTGCCAGCAGCTTAGGGAGGTCCTATAATTCACCCCTCCACTTT
NA	TRBV5-1	TRBJ2-3	NA	CASSAGGGLTDTQYF	TGCGCCAGCAGTGCCGGAGGGGGCTTGACAGATACGCAGTATTTT
many	TRBV2	TRBJ2-7	TRBD2	CASRASGSREQYF	TGTGCCAGCAGGGCTAGCGGGAGCCGGGAGCAGTACTTC
many	TRBV14	TRBJ2-7	NA	CASSPGDFGSSYEQYF	TGTGCCAGCAGCCCCGGGGACTTTGGGAGCTCCTACGAGCAGTACTTC
many	TRBV29-1	TRBJ2-7	NA	CSVSRRGAYEQYF	TGCAGCGTTTCCCGCAGGGGGGCCTACGAGCAGTACTTC
NA	TRBV5-6	TRBJ2-3	TRBD2	CASSSGLAGADTQYF	TGTGCCAGCAGTTCCGGACTAGCGGGAGCGGATACGCAGTATTTT
many	TRBV5-1	TRBJ2-5	NA	CASSLQGGQETQYF	TGCGCCAGCAGCTTGCAAGGGGGCCAAGAGACCCAGTACTTC
many	TRBV5-1	TRBJ2-7	NA	CASSFGGGYEQYF	TGCGCCAGCAGCTTCGGAGGGGGCTACGAGCAGTACTTC
NA	TRBV6-6	TRBJ1-2	TRBD1	CASRSGTGTPGYTF	TGTGCCAGCAGGTCCGGGACAGGGACTCCTGGCTACACCTTC
NA	TRBV5-1	TRBJ2-1	NA	CASSLVSSYNEQFF	TGCGCCAGCAGCTTAGTGAGCTCCTACAATGAGCAGTTCTTC
few	TRBV21-1	TRBJ2-7	NA	CASSNHRGLYEQYF	TGTGCCAGCAGCAACCACAGGGGGCTGTACGAGCAGTACTTC
few	TRBV20-1	TRBJ2-1	TRBD2	CSARVFQLADNEQFF	TGCAGTGCTAGAGTATTCCAACTAGCGGACAATGAGCAGTTCTTC
NA	TRBV28	TRBJ2-3	TRBD2	CASTGGGAHDTQYF	TGTGCCAGCACCGGGGGGGGCGCGCACGATACGCAGTATTTT
few	TRBV27	TRBJ2-7	NA	CASSPLIPDEQYF	TGTGCCAGCAGTCCTCTCATCCCCGACGAGCAGTACTTC
few	TRBV5-1	TRBJ1-1	NA	CASSFAGLNTEAFF	TGCGCCAGCAGCTTCGCAGGGCTGAACACTGAAGCTTTCTTT
NA	TRBV5-1	TRBJ2-2	NA	CASRFLASGTGELFF	TGCGCCAGCAGATTCCTTGCTAGTGGCACCGGGGAGCTGTTTTTT
few	TRBV11-2	TRBJ2-5	NA	CASSLVGERPSQETQYF	TGTGCCAGCAGCTTAGTAGGGGAACGGCCCTCCCAAGAGACCCAGTACTTC
few	TRBV12-3/TRBV12-4	TRBJ2-1	NA	CASSLGPGQQFF	TGTGCCAGCAGTCTCGGTCCGGGGCAGCAGTTCTTC
NA	TRBV3-1	TRBJ2-7	TRBD2	CASSQTSGMLYEQYF	TGTGCCAGCAGCCAAACTAGCGGGATGTTATACGAGCAGTACTTC
few	TRBV10-2	TRBJ2-5	TRBD2	CASSRTSGSRQTQYF	TGCGCCAGCAGCCGGACTAGCGGGAGTAGGCAGACCCAGTACTTC
few	TRBV6-2/TRBV6-3	TRBJ1-2	NA	CASTPRPQPPRQGYTF	TGTGCCAGCACCCCTCGACCACAACCACCCCGACAGGGCTACACCTTC
NA	TRBV20-1	TRBJ2-7	TRBD2	CSAVSGGLSYEQYF	TGCAGTGCCGTCTCGGGAGGCCTCTCCTACGAGCAGTACTTC